This T cell receptor beta chain is from a study of blood T cell repertoires in COVID-19. Whole-study context: Sites across the United States, Italy and Spain contributed samples from acute and convalescent COVID-19.

There are 15 residues in the CDR3. V lost 7 bases to trimming and J lost 3 bases, with 18 bases between them. Germline CDR1 and CDR2: MDHEN and SYDVKM. The table came from immunoSEQ multiplex PCR; TCRdb's copy has only in-frame clones and leaves some out. The sample consists of under 150,000 clones, over 75% of them appearing once. This clone was counted a single time. Participants were aged about 18 to 90 years, lived in about two dozen US areas, and enrolled virtually. This sequence joins TRBV28 and TRBJ1-1, with D tentatively TRBD1 (5 bases). The sequencing input was PBMCs or T cells enriched from blood (not recorded which). The TCR comes from a woman between 25 and 40 years old with acute COVID-19. The CDR3 DNA reads TGTGCCAGCAACGCCGCAGGGATGTGGGACACTGAAGCTTTCTTT. This encodes CASNAAGMWDTEAFF.